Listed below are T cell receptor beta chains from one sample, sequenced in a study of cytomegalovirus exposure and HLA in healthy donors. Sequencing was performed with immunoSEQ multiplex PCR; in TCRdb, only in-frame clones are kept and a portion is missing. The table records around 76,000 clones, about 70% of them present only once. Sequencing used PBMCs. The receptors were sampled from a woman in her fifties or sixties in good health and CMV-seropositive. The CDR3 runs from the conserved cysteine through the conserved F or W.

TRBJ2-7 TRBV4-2 CASSQEGAGGSYEQYF
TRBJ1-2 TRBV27 CASSLYSAGSNGYTF
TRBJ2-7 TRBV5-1 CASSLEREQYF
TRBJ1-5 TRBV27 CASSPKGHSRGQPQHF
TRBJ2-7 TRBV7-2 CASSTSGTALTSYEQYF
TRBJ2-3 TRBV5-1 CASSIDQGGDTQYF
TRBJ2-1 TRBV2 CAGSGSSYNEQFF
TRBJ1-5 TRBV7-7 CASSSNPGTANAQPQHF
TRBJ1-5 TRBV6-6 CASSYVRQNQPQHF
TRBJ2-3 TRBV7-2 CASSLTLGTDAQYF
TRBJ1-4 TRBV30 CAWSWGSNEKLFF
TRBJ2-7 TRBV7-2 CASSLMAGGSYEQYF
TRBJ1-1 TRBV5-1 CASRSQGVMNTEAFF
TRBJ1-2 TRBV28 CATFRVGGYTF
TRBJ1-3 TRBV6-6 CASSLTGGGNTIYF
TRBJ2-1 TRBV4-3 CASSQDRLLGTSTFF
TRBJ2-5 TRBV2 CASSRTGGKETQYF
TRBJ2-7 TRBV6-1 CASIIGGYEQYF
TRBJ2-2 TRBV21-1 CASSKSQHNTGELFF
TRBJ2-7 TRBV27 CASGLAGNNWYEQYF
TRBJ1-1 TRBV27 CASSFRVPNTEAFF
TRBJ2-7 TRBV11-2 CASSIAGGPFYEQYF
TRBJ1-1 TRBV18 CASSPIRPGTGTNTEAFF
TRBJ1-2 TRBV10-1 CASSRDRNSYGYTF
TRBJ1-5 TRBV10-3 CAISAGAGDQPQHF
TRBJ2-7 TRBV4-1 CASSQERTGTYEQYF
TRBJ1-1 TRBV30 CAWSVLRGMDTEAFF
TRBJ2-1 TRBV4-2 CASSQDASSGGYNEQFF
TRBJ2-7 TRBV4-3 CASSQDLLVSYEQYF
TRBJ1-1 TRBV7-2 CASLVGQSNTEAFF
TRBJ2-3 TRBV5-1 CASSSGQSTDTQYF
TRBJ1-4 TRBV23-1 CARPGQGATNEKLFF
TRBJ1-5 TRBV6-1 CASSESVRGSSNQPQHF
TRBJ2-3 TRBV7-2 CASRFQGADTQYF
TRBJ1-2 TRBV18 CASSPLSDSYGYTF
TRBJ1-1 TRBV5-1 CASSPFSSVDTEAFF
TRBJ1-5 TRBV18 CASSPIGQGADQPQHF
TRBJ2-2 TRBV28 CASSPSTGLQGSGELFF
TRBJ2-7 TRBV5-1 CASSLARGHDEQYF
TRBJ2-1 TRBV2 CASKVAGARDEQFF
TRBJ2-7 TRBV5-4 CASSYSGSSYEQYF
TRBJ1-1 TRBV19 CASQSSGGRLEAEAFF
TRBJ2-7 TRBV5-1 CASSSRGTGGDEQYF
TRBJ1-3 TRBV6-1 CASSETPFSGNTIYF
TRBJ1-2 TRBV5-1 CASRPDRGFNGYTF
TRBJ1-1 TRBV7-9 CASSPGTGADTEAFF
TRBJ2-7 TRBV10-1 CASSEEGLGYEQYF
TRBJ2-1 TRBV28 CASSIIGQGAEYNEQFF
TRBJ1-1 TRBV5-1 CASSEQENTEAFF
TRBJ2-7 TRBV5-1 CASSEISGSYEQYF
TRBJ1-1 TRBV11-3 CASSLTGNTEAFF
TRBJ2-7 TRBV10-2 CASSDRTASSEQYF
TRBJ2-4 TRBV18 CASSPSTGAGRMDIQYF
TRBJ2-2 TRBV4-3 CASSQGKIAGVAGELFF
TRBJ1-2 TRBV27 CASSRNREVIGYGYTF
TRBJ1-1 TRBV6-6 CASSYVQGRGNTEAFF
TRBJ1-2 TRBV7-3 CASSLLGRQDSLYTF
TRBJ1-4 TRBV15 CATSRDPTGFNEKLFF
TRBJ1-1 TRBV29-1 CSVADSNTEAFF
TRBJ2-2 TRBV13 CASSDAGLASAGELFF